Below, 27 T cell receptor beta chains from the same sample are listed, as sequenced in a study of T cells in localized non-small cell lung cancer. Assay used: immunoSEQ multiplex PCR; TCRdb lists only in-frame clones, some missing. The sample consists of 30,000 to 40,000 clones, roughly 90% of them appearing once. The sample here was peripheral blood, taken before any cancer treatment. These receptors came from a man between 35 and 75 years old with stage I lung adenocarcinoma.

V gene TRBV5-6 combines with J gene TRBJ2-5; TRBD1 agrees at 10 bases. J was trimmed by 3 bases and V by 6 bases; bases with no gene match: 8. This CDR3 contains 15 residues. Germline lookup yields CDR1 SGHDT and CDR2 YYEEEE. DNA of the CDR3: TGTGCCAGCACCTCGGGACAGGGGCGGAAAGAGACCCAGTACTTC. It codes for CASTSGQGRKETQYF.

The gene calls are TRBV19 and TRBJ1-4; 10 bases line up with TRBD1. Trimming cost V 6 bases and J 5 bases; bases outside gene matches: 3. CDR1 is LNHDA and CDR2 is SQIVND in the germline V gene (reference sequence). The CDR3 length is 14 residues. The chain's CDR3 is CASSRTGGNEKLFF. CDR3 DNA sequence: TGTGCCAGTAGCCGGACAGGGGGAAATGAAAAACTGTTTTTT.

This sequence joins TRBV5-1 and TRBJ2-7, with D possibly being TRBD1 (5 bases). CDR1 SGHRS and CDR2 YFSETQ come from the germline V gene. Deletions cut 5 bases from V and 6 bases from J, with 15 bases between. CDR3 length equals 13 residues. Written as DNA, the CDR3 is TGCGCCAGCAGTCCCGACAGCCTTAGCGAGCAGTACTTC. Amino acid sequence: CASSPDSLSEQYF.

V is TRBV6-4 and J is TRBJ2-2, with TRBD2 as a possible D gene (6 bases). V lost 3 bases, J lost 7 bases, and 12 bases lay in between. The CDR3 has 14 residues. From germline, CDR1 is MRHNA and CDR2 SNTAGT. In DNA form, the CDR3 reads TGTGCCAGCAGTGAGCGGGGTGAGGACGGGGAGCTGTTTTTT. This codes for CASSERGEDGELFF.

A remark on this clone: Other DNA sequences in this specimen translate into the identical CDR3. The rearrangement links TRBV20-1 to TRBJ2-7, with D maybe TRBD1 (6 bases). Germline loops: CDR1 DFQATT, CDR2 SNEGSKA (reference sequence). The V gene lost 4 bases and the J gene lost 7 bases, with 11 bases spanning the gap. The CDR3 runs to 11 residues. The CDR3: CSAIQGYEQYF. Written as DNA, the CDR3 is TGCAGTGCTATACAGGGTTATGAGCAGTACTTC.

This clone came up once. The DNA for the CDR3 is TGTGCCAGCAGCTTAGACAGGGGACGCAATCAGCCCCAGCATTTT. Protein sequence: CASSLDRGRNQPQHF. This chain links TRBV7-2 with TRBJ1-5; 7 bases line up with TRBD1. Germline CDR1 reads SGHTA; CDR2 reads FQGNSA. Trimming took 1 base from V and 2 from J; bases not matched to a gene: 2. The CDR3 has 15 residues.

This clone appeared a few times. Here the CDR3 DNA reads TGTGCCAGTAGTATAGGGGCCGACAGGGACACTGAAGCTTTCTTT. This translates into CASSIGADRDTEAFF. The chain combines TRBV19 with TRBJ1-1, with 7 nucleotides matching TRBD1. The CDR3 sequence is 15 residues long. Germline V gives CDR1 LNHDA, CDR2 SQIVND (reference sequence). The V gene end was trimmed by 1 base and the J gene end by 3 bases; junction bases not matched to a gene: 5.

The chain employs TRBV14 and TRBJ2-1; D not resolved. Germline values: CDR1 SGHDN, CDR2 FVKESK. V gave up 2 bases and J gave up 10 bases, with 6 bases separating them. The CDR3 loop spans 11 amino acids. CDR3 in DNA: TGTGCCAGCAGCCAATTGTACGAGCAGTTCTTC. The encoded protein is CASSQLYEQFF.

The chain combines TRBV9 with TRBJ2-5, with a weak D call TRBD2 (5 bases). Germline CDR1 reads SGDLS; CDR2 reads YYNGEE. The CDR3 has 13 amino acids. The germline V and J ends were trimmed by 4 bases and 5 bases, with 12 bases remaining between them. In DNA form, the CDR3 reads TGTGCCAGCAGCCCCAGCGGTGTGGAGACCCAGTACTTC. As protein: CASSPSGVETQYF.

The genes are TRBV2 and TRBJ1-1, with D perhaps TRBD1 (5 bases). Trimming left V 6 bases short and J 7 bases short, with 18 bases between. The length of the CDR3 is 14 residues. Per germline, CDR1 SNHLY and CDR2 FYNNEI. As DNA, the CDR3 is TGTGCCAGCAGAAAACCGGGACCGTCGATTGAAGCTTTCTTT. Its translation is CASRKPGPSIEAFF.

The CDR3 region has the DNA TGTGCCAGCAGTGAGGGACGGTTCACTGAAGCTTTCTTT. It translates to CASSEGRFTEAFF. This chain connects TRBV2 to TRBJ1-1; tentative D call: TRBD1 (5 bases). The CDR3 has 13 amino acids. Germline V lookup: CDR1 SNHLY, CDR2 FYNNEI. The V gene lost 3 bases and the J gene lost 4 bases, with 9 bases spanning the gap.

V is TRBV29-1 and J is TRBJ2-5, with 7 positions matching TRBD1. Germline V gene data show CDR1 as SQVTM and CDR2 as ANQGSEA. V shed 3 bases, J shed 4 bases, and the junction held 5 bases outside the gene matches. This CDR3 spans 13 amino acids. CDR3 sequence (DNA): TGCAGCGTTGATATGACAGGGAGAGAGACCCAGTACTTC. Protein product: CSVDMTGRETQYF.

This chain joins TRBV9 and TRBJ2-2; 9 nucleotides agree with TRBD2. The germline V gene has CDR1 SGDLS and CDR2 YYNGEE. The V segment lost 0 bases and the J segment 3 bases; nucleotides outside the gene matches: 3. The CDR3 length is 16 residues. DNA for the CDR3: TGTGCCAGCAGCGTAGGAGTAGCGGGGGACACCGGGGAGCTGTTTTTT. Translating it yields CASSVGVAGDTGELFF.

The rearrangement joins TRBV9 to TRBJ1-2; 8 bases are shared with TRBD1. This CDR3 is built from 16 residues. After removal of 4 bases from V and 2 bases from J, the junction contained 10 bases not matched to a gene. CDR1 SGDLS and CDR2 YYNGEE come from the germline V gene. CDR3 in amino acids: CASSPMGTGGNYGYTF. CDR3 bases: TGTGCCAGCAGCCCCATGGGGACAGGTGGAAACTATGGCTACACCTTC.

This chain links TRBV9 with TRBJ2-1; no clear D gene. With 3 bases removed from V and 4 bases from J, the gap between germline ends came to 8 bases. This CDR3 region has 13 residues. Per the germline V gene, CDR1 is SGDLS and CDR2 is YYNGEE. CDR3 nucleotides: TGTGCCAGCAGCGCCGGGCTTTACAATGAGCAGTTCTTC. Residues: CASSAGLYNEQFF.

The rearrangement joins TRBV4-1 to TRBJ1-4; TRBD1 is a possible D gene (6 bases). The V end was cut by 5 bases, the J end by 6 bases, with 25 bases between. There are 18 residues in the CDR3. Germline CDR1 reads MGHRA; CDR2 reads YSYEKL. CDR3 bases: TGCGCCAGCAGCGCCCGGGGCCGGGGAGGGGGGCTGGATGAAAAACTGTTTTTT. It codes for CASSARGRGGGLDEKLFF.

The chain carries TRBV29-1 and TRBJ1-2; 7 bases match TRBD1. This CDR3 has 14 amino acids. Unmatched junction bases numbered 5, after V lost 2 bases and J lost 2 bases. Germline values: CDR1 SQVTM, CDR2 ANQGSEA. The CDR3 DNA reads TGCAGCGTTGAAAAACAGGGGCCCAACTATGGCTACACCTTC. Protein product: CSVEKQGPNYGYTF.

This chain joins TRBV5-1 and TRBJ1-1; 7 bases align to TRBD1. The CDR3 extends over 14 amino acids. CDR1 and CDR2 from the germline V gene are SGHRS and YFSETQ. V was clipped by 0 bases and J by 7 bases; unmatched bases: 6. The CDR3 is CASSLDRGGDEAFF. The CDR3 DNA reads as TGCGCCAGCAGCTTGGACAGGGGTGGGGATGAAGCTTTCTTT.

This clone came up once. This chain joins TRBV2 and TRBJ2-3; no definite D call. This CDR3 has 14 amino acids. V was pared by 6 bases and J by 1 base, with 11 bases between. Germline CDR1 and CDR2: SNHLY and FYNNEI. CDR3 protein: CASSYITGTDTQYF. The CDR3 nucleotides read TGTGCCAGCAGCTATATCACAGGCACAGATACGCAGTATTTT.

The chain combines TRBV11-2 with TRBJ2-3; 9 nucleotides align to TRBD1. Looked up from germline, CDR1 is SGHAT and CDR2 is FQNNGV. V shed 6 bases, J shed 0 bases, and the junction held 13 bases outside the gene matches. The CDR3 sequence is 18 residues long. CDR3 nucleotide sequence: TGTGCCAGCAGTTTTCCGGGACAGGGCTTTTCTAGCACAGATACGCAGTATTTT. As protein: CASSFPGQGFSSTDTQYF.

The chain carries TRBV6-5 and TRBJ1-2; TRBD1 is a possible D gene (6 bases). V was pared by 6 bases and J by 8 bases, with 19 bases between. The CDR3 extends over 14 amino acids. In germline, CDR1 is MNHEY, CDR2 SVGAGI. CDR3 residues: CASSPPTGLGGYTF. CDR3 bases: TGTGCCAGCAGCCCCCCCACAGGGTTGGGAGGCTACACCTTC.

The chain is built from TRBV2 and TRBJ1-5; unclear D gene. The CDR3 is 14 residues long. The V end lost 3 bases, the J end lost 4 bases, and 10 bases lay between the germline ends. The germline V gene encodes CDR1 SNHLY and CDR2 FYNNEI. The CDR3 loop is CASSDRPGNQPQHF. CDR3 nucleotides: TGTGCCAGCAGTGATCGGCCAGGTAATCAGCCCCAGCATTTT.

This clone was picked up one time. V usage is TRBV30 and J usage is TRBJ2-4; 7 nucleotides line up with TRBD1. V shed 1 base, J shed 6 bases, and the junction held 3 bases outside the gene matches. Looked up from germline, CDR1 is GTSNPN and CDR2 is SVGIG (reference sequence). CDR3 length: 13 amino acids. The CDR3 coding sequence is TGTGCCTGGAGTGGGGACAGCCGAAACATTCAGTACTTC. Translating it yields CAWSGDSRNIQYF.

This chain uses TRBV7-9 with TRBJ2-3; a weak D match, TRBD2 (6 bases). V shed 4 bases and J shed 1 base, with 21 bases lying between them. The CDR3 runs to 18 residues. Germline V lookup: CDR1 SEHNR, CDR2 FQNEAQ (reference sequence). The CDR3 sequence: CASSYRRDWGTGTDTQYF. The CDR3 region has the DNA TGTGCCAGCAGCTATAGGAGGGACTGGGGTACGGGCACAGATACGCAGTATTTT.

This chain connects TRBV2 to TRBJ2-7; D is possibly TRBD1 (6 bases). V was trimmed by 7 bases and J by 0 bases, leaving 19 bases between them. CDR1 SNHLY and CDR2 FYNNEI come from the germline V gene. This CDR3 region has 16 residues. CDR3 sequence (DNA): TGTGCCAGCATTTCGGCCGGGGTCAGGGGCTCCTACGAGCAGTACTTC. It is translated as CASISAGVRGSYEQYF.

The V and J genes are TRBV27 and TRBJ1-6; 7 bases align to TRBD1. This CDR3 comprises 16 residues. V lost 5 bases to trimming and J lost 5 bases; unmatched junction nucleotides: 9. Germline CDR1 MNHEY, CDR2 SMNVEV (reference sequence). This CDR3 reads CASSPTGTAHNSPLHF. The CDR3, as DNA: TGTGCCAGCAGTCCAACCGGGACAGCCCATAATTCACCCCTCCACTTT.

About this clone: Compared with germline, one end of the junction differs, possibly owing to a read error. The CDR3 here is CASSLAGGLAAGELFF. In DNA, the CDR3 is TGTGCCAGCAGTTTAGCGGGGGGACTAGCGGCCGGGGAGCTGTTTTTT. V and J are TRBV7-2 and TRBJ2-2, with 11 bases that match TRBD2. CDR1 and CDR2 from the germline V gene are SGHTA and FQGNSA. The CDR3 extends over 16 amino acids.